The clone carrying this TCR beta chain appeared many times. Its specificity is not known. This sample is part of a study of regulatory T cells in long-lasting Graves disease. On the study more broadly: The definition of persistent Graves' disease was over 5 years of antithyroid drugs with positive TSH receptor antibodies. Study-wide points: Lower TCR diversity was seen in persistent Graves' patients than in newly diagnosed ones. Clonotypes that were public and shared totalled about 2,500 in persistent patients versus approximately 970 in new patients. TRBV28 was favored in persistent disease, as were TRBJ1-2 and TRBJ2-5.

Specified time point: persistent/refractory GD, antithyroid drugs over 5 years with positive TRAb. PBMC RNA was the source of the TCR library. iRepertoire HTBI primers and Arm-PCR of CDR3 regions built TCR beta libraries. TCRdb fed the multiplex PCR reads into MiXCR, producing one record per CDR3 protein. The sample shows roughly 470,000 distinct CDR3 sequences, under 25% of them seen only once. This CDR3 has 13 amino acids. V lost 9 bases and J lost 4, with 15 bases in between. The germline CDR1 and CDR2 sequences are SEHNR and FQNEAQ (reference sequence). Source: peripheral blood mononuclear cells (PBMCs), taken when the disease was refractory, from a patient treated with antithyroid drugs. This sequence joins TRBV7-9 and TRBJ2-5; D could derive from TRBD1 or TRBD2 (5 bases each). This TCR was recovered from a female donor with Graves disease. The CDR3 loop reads CARGDPSGETQYF. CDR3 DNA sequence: TGTGCCAGAGGGGACCCCTCGGGAGAGACCCAGTACTTC.